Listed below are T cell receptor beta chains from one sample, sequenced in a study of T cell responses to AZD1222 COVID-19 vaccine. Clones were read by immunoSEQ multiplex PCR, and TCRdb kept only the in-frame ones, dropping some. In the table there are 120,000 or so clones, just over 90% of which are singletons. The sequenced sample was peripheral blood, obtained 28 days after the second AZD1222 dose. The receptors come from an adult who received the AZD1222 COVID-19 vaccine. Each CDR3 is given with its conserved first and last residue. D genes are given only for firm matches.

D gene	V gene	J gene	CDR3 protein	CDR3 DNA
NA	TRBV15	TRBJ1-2	CATSRAEELGGYTF	TGTGCCACCAGCAGAGCCGAAGAGTTAGGGGGCTACACCTTC
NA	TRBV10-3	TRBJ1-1	CAISPTGNTEAFF	TGTGCCATCAGTCCGACGGGGAACACTGAAGCTTTCTTT
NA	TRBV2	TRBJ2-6	CASSGATHVLTF	TGTGCCAGCAGTGGTGCAACCCACGTCCTGACTTTC
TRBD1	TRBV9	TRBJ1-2	CASSAGQVPGYTF	TGTGCCAGCAGCGCGGGACAGGTTCCTGGCTACACCTTC
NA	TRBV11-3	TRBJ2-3	CASRGAGDTQYF	TGTGCCAGCAGGGGGGCCGGAGATACGCAGTATTTT
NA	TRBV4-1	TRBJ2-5	CASSPVSQETQYF	TGCGCCAGCAGCCCCGTCAGCCAAGAGACCCAGTACTTC
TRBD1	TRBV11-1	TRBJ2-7	CASSPGDRATSEQYF	TGTGCCAGCAGCCCCGGGGACAGGGCAACGAGCGAGCAGTACTTC
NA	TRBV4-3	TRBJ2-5	CASSQLAGETQYF	TGCGCCAGCAGCCAATTGGCGGGAGAGACCCAGTACTTC
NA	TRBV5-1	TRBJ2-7	CASSLDREQYF	TGCGCCAGCAGCTTGGATCGCGAGCAGTACTTC
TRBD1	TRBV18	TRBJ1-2	CASSPGAGGSYGYTF	TGTGCCAGCTCACCGGGGGCAGGGGGCAGCTATGGCTACACCTTC
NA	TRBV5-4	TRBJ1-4	CASSSRASNEKLFF	TGTGCCAGCAGCTCACGGGCCTCTAATGAAAAACTGTTTTTT
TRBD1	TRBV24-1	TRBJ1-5	CATSGQGRADSNQPQHF	TGTGCCACCAGCGGACAGGGAAGAGCTGATAGCAATCAGCCCCAGCATTTT
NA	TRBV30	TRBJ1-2	CAWIPSEKYGYTF	TGTGCCTGGATCCCGTCGGAGAAGTATGGCTACACCTTC
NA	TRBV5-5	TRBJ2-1	CASSFASTSSYNEQFF	TGTGCCAGCAGCTTCGCTAGTACCAGCTCCTACAATGAGCAGTTCTTC